This T cell receptor (beta chain) was documented in a study of blood T cell repertoires in COVID-19. Study-level background: Both acute and convalescent COVID-19 samples were obtained from the United States, Italy and Spain.

This CDR3 has 12 residues. The germline gives CDR1 SGHAT, CDR2 FQNNGV. Trimming left V 0 bases short and J 14 bases short, with 11 bases between. Under the authors' procedure: Nucleated cell number was recorded as an estimate derived from reference gene primer amplification. The repertoire was sequenced with immunoSEQ multiplex PCR; TCRdb's copy has only in-frame clones and lacks some. That table is the source of V, J and clone size, and D and trimming were worked out from the DNA. The sample lists a few hundred thousand clones, approximately 83% occurring once. This clone was detected only a few times.

Sequencing used peripheral blood. The TCR was taken from a man aged 80 or over with acute or convalescent COVID-19. The chain employs TRBV11-2 and TRBJ2-1, with a possible D match to TRBD2 (5 bases). CDR3 in amino acids: CASSLEGGAEFF. CDR3 DNA sequence: TGTGCCAGCAGCTTAGAAGGAGGAGCGGAGTTCTTC.